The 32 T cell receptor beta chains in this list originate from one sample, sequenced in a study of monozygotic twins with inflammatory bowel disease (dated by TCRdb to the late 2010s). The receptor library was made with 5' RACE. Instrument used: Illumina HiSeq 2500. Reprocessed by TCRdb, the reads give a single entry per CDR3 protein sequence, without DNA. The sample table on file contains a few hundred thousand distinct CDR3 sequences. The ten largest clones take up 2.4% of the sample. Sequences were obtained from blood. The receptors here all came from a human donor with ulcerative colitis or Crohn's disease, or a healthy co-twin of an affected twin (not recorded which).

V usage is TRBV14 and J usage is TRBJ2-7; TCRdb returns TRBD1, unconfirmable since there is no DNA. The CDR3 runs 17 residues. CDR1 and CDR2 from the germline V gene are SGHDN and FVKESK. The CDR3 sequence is CASSQEVGTPRSYEQYF.

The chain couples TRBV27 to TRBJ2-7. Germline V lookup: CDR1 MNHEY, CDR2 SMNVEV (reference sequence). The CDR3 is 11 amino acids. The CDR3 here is CASSHNYEQYF.

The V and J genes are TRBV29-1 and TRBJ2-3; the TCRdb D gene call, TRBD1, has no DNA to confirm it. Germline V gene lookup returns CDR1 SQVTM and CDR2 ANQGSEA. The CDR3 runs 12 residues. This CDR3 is CSVDPVADTQYF.

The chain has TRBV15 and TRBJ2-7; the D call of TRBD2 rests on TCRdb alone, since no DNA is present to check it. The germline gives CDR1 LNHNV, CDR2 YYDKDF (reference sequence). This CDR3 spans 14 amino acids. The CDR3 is CATSRGLAGVEQYF.

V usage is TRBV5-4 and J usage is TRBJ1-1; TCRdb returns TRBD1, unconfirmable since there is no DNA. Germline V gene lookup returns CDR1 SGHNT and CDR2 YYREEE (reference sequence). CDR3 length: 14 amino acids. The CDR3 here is CASSLGQNRLEAFF.

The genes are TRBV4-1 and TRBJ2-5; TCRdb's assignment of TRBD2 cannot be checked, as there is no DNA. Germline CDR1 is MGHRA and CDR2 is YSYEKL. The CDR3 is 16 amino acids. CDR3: CASSQDFGRGQETQYF.

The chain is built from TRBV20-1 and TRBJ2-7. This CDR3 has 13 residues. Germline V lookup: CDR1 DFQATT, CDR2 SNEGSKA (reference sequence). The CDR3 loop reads CSAINRGSYEQYF.

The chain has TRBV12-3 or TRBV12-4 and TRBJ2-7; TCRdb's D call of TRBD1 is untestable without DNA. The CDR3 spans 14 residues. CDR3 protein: CASIRTGNSYEQYF.

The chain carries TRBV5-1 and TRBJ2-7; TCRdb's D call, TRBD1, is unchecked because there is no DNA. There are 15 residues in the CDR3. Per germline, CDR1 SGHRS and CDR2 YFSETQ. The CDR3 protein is CASSLTGTGSYEQYF. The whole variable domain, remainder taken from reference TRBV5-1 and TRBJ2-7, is KAGVTQTPRYLIKTRGQQVTLSCSPISGHRSVSWYQQTPGQGLQFLFEYFSETQRNKGNFPGRFSGRQFSNSRSEMNVSTLELGDSALYLCASSLTGTGSYEQYFGPGTRLTVT.

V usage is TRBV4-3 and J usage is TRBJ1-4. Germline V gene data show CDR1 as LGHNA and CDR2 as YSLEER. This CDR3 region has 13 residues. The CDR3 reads CASGGRGGEKLFF.

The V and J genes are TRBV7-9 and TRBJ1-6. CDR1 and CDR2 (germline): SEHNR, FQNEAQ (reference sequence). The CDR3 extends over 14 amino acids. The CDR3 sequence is CASTSVGFISPLHF.

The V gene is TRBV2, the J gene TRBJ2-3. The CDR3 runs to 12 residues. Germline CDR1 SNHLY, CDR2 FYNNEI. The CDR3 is CASSPLDDTQYF.

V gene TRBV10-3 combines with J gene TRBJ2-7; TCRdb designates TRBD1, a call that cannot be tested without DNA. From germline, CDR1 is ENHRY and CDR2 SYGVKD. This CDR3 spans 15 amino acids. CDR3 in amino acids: CAISNSGAGDGEQYF.

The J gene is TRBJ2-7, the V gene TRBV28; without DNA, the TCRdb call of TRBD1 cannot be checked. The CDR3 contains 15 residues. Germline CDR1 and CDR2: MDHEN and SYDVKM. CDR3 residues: CASCQPGTGDREQYF.

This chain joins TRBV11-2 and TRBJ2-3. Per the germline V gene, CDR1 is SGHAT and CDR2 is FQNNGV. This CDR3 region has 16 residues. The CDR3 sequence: CASSFEGASSRDTQYF.

This CDR3 reads CSARFLAGLYEQYF. The chain is built from TRBV20-1 and TRBJ2-7; no DNA is available, so the TRBD1 call from TCRdb remains unchecked. The CDR3 is 14 amino acids. Per germline, CDR1 DFQATT and CDR2 SNEGSKA (reference sequence).

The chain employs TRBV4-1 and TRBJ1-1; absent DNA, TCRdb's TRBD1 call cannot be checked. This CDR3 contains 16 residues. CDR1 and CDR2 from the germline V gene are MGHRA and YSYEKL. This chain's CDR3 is CASSQGRRAVDTEAFF.

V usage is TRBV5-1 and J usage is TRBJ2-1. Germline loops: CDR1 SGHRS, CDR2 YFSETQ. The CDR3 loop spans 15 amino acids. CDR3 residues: CASTLGGNSYNEQFF.

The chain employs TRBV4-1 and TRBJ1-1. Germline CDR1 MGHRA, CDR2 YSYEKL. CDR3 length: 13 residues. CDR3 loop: CASSQEILSGAFF.

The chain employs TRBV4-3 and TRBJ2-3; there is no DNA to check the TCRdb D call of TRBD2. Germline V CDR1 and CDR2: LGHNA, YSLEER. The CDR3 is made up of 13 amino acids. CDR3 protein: CASSPRLGDTQYF.

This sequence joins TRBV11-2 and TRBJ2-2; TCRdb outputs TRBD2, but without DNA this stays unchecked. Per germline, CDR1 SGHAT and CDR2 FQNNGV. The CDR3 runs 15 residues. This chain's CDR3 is CASRSSGTNTGELFF.

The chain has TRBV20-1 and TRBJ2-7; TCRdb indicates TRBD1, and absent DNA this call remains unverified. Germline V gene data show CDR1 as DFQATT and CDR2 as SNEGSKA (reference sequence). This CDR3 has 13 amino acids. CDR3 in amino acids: CSAPRQGTREQYF.

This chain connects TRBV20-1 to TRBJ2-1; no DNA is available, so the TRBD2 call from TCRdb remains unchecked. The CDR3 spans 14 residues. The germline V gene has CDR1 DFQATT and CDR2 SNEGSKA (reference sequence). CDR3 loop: CSVTGREKRNEQFF.

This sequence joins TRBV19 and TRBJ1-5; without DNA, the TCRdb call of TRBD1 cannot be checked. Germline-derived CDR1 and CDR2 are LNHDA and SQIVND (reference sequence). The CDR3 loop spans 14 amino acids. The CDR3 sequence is CASTRGTVNQPQHF.

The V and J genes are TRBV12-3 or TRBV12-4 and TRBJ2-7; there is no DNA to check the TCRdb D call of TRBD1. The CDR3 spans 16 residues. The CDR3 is CASSFVYRVGRYEQYF.

CDR3 sequence reads: CASSRTGGNSGANVLTF. The chain joins TRBV12-3 or TRBV12-4 to TRBJ2-6; TCRdb's D gene call, TRBD1, goes unchecked for lack of DNA. CDR3 length: 17 residues.

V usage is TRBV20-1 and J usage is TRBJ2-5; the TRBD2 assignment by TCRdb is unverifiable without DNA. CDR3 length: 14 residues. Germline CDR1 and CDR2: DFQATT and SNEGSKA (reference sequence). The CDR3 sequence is CSARDRSGVETQYF.

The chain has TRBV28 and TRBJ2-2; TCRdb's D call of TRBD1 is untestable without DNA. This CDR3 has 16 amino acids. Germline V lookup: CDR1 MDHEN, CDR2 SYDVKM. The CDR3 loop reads CASSLTPGQGTGELFF.

CDR3: CASSLGGQGVNEQFF. The chain links TRBV5-1 to TRBJ2-1; the TCRdb call, TRBD1, lacks DNA for checking. The germline V gene encodes CDR1 SGHRS and CDR2 YFSETQ. The CDR3 has 15 amino acids.

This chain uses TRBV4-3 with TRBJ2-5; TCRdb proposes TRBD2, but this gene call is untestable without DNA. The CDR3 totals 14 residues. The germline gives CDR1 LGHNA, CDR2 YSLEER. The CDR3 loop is CASSHGWGPGAQYF.

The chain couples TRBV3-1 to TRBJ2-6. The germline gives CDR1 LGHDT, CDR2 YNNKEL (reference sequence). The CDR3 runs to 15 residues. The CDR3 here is CASSQFDSGANVLTF.

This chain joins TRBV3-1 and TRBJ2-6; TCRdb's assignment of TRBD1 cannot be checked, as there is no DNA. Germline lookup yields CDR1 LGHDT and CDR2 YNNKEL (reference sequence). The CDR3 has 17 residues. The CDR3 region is CASRSNPTGDGANVLTF.